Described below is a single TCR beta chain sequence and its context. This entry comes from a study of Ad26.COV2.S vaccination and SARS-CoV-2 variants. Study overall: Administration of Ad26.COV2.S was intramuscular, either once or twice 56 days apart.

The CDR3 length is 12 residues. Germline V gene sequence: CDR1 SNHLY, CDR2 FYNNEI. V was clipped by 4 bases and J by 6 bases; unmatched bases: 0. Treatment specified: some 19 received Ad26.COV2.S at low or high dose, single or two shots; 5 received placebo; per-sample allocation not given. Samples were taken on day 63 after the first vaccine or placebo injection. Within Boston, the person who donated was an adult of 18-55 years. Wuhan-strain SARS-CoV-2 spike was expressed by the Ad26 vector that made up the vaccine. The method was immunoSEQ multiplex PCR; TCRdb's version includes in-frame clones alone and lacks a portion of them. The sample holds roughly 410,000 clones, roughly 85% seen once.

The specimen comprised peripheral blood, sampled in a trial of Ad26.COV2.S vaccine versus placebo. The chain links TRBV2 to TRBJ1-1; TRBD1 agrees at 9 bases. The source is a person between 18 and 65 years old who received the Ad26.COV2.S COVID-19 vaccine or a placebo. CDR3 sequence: CASSGQGAEAFF. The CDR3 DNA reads TGTGCCAGCAGTGGACAGGGGGCTGAAGCTTTCTTT. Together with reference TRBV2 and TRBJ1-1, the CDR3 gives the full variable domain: EPEVTQTPSHQVTQMGQEVILRCVPISNHLYFYWYRQILGQKVEFLVSFYNNEISEKSEIFDDQFSVERPDGSNFTLKIRSTKLEDSAMYFCASSGQGAEAFFGQGTRLTVV.